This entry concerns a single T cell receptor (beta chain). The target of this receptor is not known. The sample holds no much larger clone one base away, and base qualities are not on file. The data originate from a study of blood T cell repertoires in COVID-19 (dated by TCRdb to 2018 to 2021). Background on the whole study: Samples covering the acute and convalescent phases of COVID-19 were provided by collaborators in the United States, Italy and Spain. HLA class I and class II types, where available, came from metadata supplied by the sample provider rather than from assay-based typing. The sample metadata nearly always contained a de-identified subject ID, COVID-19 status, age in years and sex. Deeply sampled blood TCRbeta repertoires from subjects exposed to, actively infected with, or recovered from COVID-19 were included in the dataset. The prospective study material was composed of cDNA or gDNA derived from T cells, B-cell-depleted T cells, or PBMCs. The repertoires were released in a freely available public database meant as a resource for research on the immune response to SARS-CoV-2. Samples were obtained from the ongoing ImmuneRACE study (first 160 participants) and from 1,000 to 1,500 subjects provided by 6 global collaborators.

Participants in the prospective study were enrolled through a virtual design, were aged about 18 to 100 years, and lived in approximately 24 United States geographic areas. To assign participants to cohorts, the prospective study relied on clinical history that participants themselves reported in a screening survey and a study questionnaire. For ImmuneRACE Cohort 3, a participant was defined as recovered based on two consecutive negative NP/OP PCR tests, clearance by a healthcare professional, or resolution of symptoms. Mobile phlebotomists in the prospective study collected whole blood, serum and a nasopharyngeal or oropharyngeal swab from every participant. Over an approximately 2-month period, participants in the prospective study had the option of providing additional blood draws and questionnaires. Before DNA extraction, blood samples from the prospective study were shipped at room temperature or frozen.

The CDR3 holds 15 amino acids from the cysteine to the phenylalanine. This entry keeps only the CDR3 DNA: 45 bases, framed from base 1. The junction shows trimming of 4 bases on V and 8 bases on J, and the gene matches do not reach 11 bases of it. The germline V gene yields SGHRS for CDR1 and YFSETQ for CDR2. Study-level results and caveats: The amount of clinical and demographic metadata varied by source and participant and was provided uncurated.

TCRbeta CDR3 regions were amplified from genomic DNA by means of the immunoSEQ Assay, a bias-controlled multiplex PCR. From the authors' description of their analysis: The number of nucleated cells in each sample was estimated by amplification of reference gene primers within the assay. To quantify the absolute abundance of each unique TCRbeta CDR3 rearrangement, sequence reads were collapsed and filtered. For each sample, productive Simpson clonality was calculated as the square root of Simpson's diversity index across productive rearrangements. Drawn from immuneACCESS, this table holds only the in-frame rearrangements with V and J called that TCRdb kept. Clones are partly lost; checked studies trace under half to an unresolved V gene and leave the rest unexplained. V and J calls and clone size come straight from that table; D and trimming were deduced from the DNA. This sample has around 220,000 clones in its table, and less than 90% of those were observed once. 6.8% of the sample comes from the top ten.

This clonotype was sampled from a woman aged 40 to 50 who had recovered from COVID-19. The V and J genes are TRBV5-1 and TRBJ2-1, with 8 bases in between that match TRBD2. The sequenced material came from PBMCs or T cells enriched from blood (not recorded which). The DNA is TGCGCCAGCAGCCCAATGCGGGGACTAGGGGATGAGCAGTTCTTC. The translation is CASSPMRGLGDEQFF.